These 29 T cell receptor beta chains were all obtained from the same sample, sequenced in a study of blood T cells in healthy people across ages. A J-beta primer mix and a sample-barcoded 5' primer were used in a second PCR of about 7 to 12 cycles. TCRdb passed the 5' RACE reads through MiXCR, listing each CDR3 protein once. The sample has hundreds of thousands of distinct CDR3 sequences; roughly 50% are singletons. Sequenced input: blood. The receptors derive from a man in his thirties or forties in good health.

This clonotype has only a few counts. This chain connects TRBV12-5 to TRBJ2-3; TRBD1 is a possible D gene (6 bases). CDR3 size: 12 residues. V was shortened by 4 bases and J by 4 bases, with 6 bases between the two germline ends. In germline, CDR1 is LGHNT, CDR2 FRNRAP. CDR3 coding DNA: TGTGCTAGTGGTTCAGGGGCAGATACGCAGTATTTT. It yields the protein CASGSGADTQYF.

CDR3 nucleotide sequence: TGTGCCAGCAGAACCGGGACAGGGGGCTCCTACAATGAGCAGTTCTTC. Translation gives CASRTGTGGSYNEQFF. The rearrangement links TRBV2 to TRBJ2-1, with 11 bases fitting TRBD1. The germline V gene encodes CDR1 SNHLY and CDR2 FYNNEI. The ends lost 6 bases at V and 0 bases at J; junction bases unmatched: 4. The length of the CDR3 is 16 residues.

V gene TRBV6-5 combines with J gene TRBJ2-5, with D possibly being TRBD1 or TRBD2 (6 bases each). Trimming left V 8 bases short and J 11 bases short, with 24 bases between. Germline V gene sequence: CDR1 MNHEY, CDR2 SVGAGI. The CDR3 loop spans 14 amino acids. Here the CDR3 reads CASRGLNQNNEQYF. The CDR3 DNA reads TGTGCCAGCCGGGGGCTCAACCAGAACAATGAGCAGTACTTC.

The CDR3 loop is CATSRAGQGETQYF. The DNA for the CDR3 is TGTGCCACCAGCAGAGCAGGACAGGGAGAGACCCAGTACTTC. The rearrangement joins TRBV15 to TRBJ2-5; 8 bases fit TRBD1. The V segment lost 1 base and the J segment 4 bases; nucleotides outside the gene matches: 2. This CDR3 comprises 14 residues. CDR1 and CDR2 (germline): LNHNV, YYDKDF (reference sequence).

The chain has TRBV9 and TRBJ2-3, with 11 bases matching TRBD2. Germline V lookup: CDR1 SGDLS, CDR2 YYNGEE. J lost 4 bases, V lost 3 bases, and 13 bases had no gene match. This CDR3 region has 18 residues. This chain's CDR3 is CASSELHGEGLAADTQYF. The CDR3 DNA reads TGTGCCAGCAGCGAGCTTCACGGGGAGGGACTAGCGGCAGATACGCAGTATTTT.

This chain joins TRBV4-2 and TRBJ2-5; TRBD2 might be the D (6 bases). V lost 1 base and J 5 bases, leaving 20 bases between the germline ends. The CDR3 extends over 17 amino acids. Per germline, CDR1 LGHNA and CDR2 YNFKEQ. In DNA form, the CDR3 reads TGTGCCAGCAGCCAAGGTGAGGCGGCGCGGCTAGCGGAGACCCAGTACTTC. Its translation: CASSQGEAARLAETQYF.

This clonotype was seen more than once but under ten times. The rearrangement joins TRBV12-3 or TRBV12-4 to TRBJ2-7; 14 bases are shared with TRBD2. CDR3 length: 16 residues. V dropped 6 bases and J dropped 5; count of bases not matched to a gene: 9. The CDR3 DNA reads as TGTGCCAGCAGCCTAGGGACTAGCGGGAGATTAAACGAGCAGTACTTC. Its protein is CASSLGTSGRLNEQYF.

In its sample, this clonotype was seen a few times. CDR3 sequence reads: CASSQGAATNRDEQFF. Written as DNA, the CDR3 is TGTGCCAGCAGCCAAGGGGCCGCGACAAACAGGGATGAGCAGTTCTTC. The V gene is TRBV4-2, the J gene TRBJ2-1; tentatively, D is TRBD1 (6 bases). The germline V and J ends were trimmed by 1 base and 8 bases, with 18 bases remaining between them. The CDR3 runs 16 residues. Germline V gives CDR1 LGHNA, CDR2 YNFKEQ.

This clonotype was observed at least ten times. This chain links TRBV6-5 with TRBJ2-3; D is undetermined. The V gene's germline CDR1 is MNHEY and CDR2 SVGAGI. The CDR3 runs to 14 residues. Trimming stripped 7 bases from V and 2 bases from J, with 13 bases between. The CDR3 bases are TGTGCCAGCAAACAGACGCTAAACACAGATACGCAGTATTTT. Amino acid sequence: CASKQTLNTDTQYF.

This sequence joins TRBV5-1 and TRBJ2-1, with D unresolved. The CDR3 length is 15 residues. Germline V gene sequence: CDR1 SGHRS, CDR2 YFSETQ. V lost 3 bases to trimming and J lost 0 bases, with 10 bases between them. CDR3 sequence (DNA): TGCGCCAGCAGCTCGTTACGTGCCTCCTACAATGAGCAGTTCTTC. Its protein is CASSSLRASYNEQFF.

The gene calls are TRBV20-1 and TRBJ2-3, with D uncertain. Germline values: CDR1 DFQATT, CDR2 SNEGSKA (reference sequence). The CDR3 has 13 amino acids. V lost 6 bases to trimming and J lost 5 bases, with 15 bases between them. CDR3 protein: CSARTGTRDTQYF. The CDR3 DNA follows: TGCAGTGCCAGGACCGGAACACGAGATACGCAGTATTTT.

The rearrangement links TRBV6-5 to TRBJ1-2; D is possibly TRBD1 (5 bases). V shed 0 bases and J shed 6 bases, with 11 bases lying between them. The CDR3 loop spans 14 amino acids. Germline loops: CDR1 MNHEY, CDR2 SVGAGI. Here the CDR3 DNA reads TGTGCCAGCAGTTACTCGTCTGGGGCGAATGGCTACACCTTC. Its translation: CASSYSSGANGYTF.

The chain combines TRBV9 with TRBJ2-3; tentatively, D is TRBD2 (6 bases). V shed 4 bases and J shed 4 bases, with 16 bases lying between them. The CDR3 covers 15 residues. Germline V gives CDR1 SGDLS, CDR2 YYNGEE. The chain's CDR3 is CASSPGGLAADTQYF. CDR3 DNA sequence: TGTGCCAGCAGCCCCGGCGGCTTAGCGGCAGATACGCAGTATTTT.

This clonotype was observed a handful of times. J is TRBJ2-5 and V is TRBV9; D gene ambiguous. The CDR3 length is 14 residues. V gave up 3 bases and J gave up 0 bases, with 9 bases separating them. Germline CDR1 reads SGDLS; CDR2 reads YYNGEE. The CDR3 region is CASSDPGNQETQYF. For the CDR3, the DNA is TGTGCCAGCAGCGATCCTGGGAACCAAGAGACCCAGTACTTC.

The chain uses TRBV7-2 and TRBJ2-4; 8 nucleotides match TRBD2. The J call may be incorrect, as the DNA end agrees better with TRBJ2-7. Germline values: CDR1 SGHTA, CDR2 FQGNSA. This CDR3 is 15 amino acids long. DNA of the CDR3: TGTGCCAGCAGCTTAGAGCGGCGGGAGGTTGACGAGCAGTACTTC. Translated: CASSLERREVDEQYF.

The V and J genes are TRBV7-8 and TRBJ2-1; possible D gene TRBD2, 6 bases. Trimming left V 2 bases short and J 5 bases short, with 19 bases between. CDR1 is SGHVS and CDR2 is FQNEAQ in the germline V gene. CDR3 length: 17 amino acids. Here the CDR3 reads CASSLLTGVESNNEQFF. CDR3 in DNA: TGTGCCAGCAGCTTACTCACGGGAGTAGAAAGCAACAATGAGCAGTTCTTC. The full variable domain, with the rest looked up from reference TRBV7-8 and TRBJ2-1, is GAGVSQSPRYKVAKRGQDVALRCDPISGHVSLFWYQQALGQGPEFLTYFQNEAQLDKSGLPSDRFFAERPEGSVSTLKIQRTQQEDSAVYLCASSLLTGVESNNEQFFGPGTRLTVL.

This rearrangement joins TRBV4-3 to TRBJ2-6; D is perhaps TRBD1 (5 bases). Germline V gene sequence: CDR1 LGHNA, CDR2 YSLEER. The CDR3 length is 18 residues. V lost 0 bases, J lost 0 bases, and 12 bases lay in between. CDR3 sequence (DNA): TGCGCCAGCAGCCAAGATGGTTTGGGGCACTCTGGGGCCAACGTCCTGACTTTC. Translating gives CASSQDGLGHSGANVLTF.

This rearrangement joins TRBV7-9 to TRBJ2-7; no clear D gene. V lost 0 bases, J lost 3 bases, and 12 bases lay in between. The CDR3 has 15 amino acids. Germline V lookup: CDR1 SEHNR, CDR2 FQNEAQ (reference sequence). The DNA of the CDR3 is TGTGCCAGCAGCTTAGCCTCTAGAGCCCACTACGAGCAGTACTTC. Its protein is CASSLASRAHYEQYF.

This clonotype was counted only a few times. The rearrangement joins TRBV29-1 to TRBJ2-1; no clear D. Germline CDR1 is SQVTM and CDR2 is ANQGSEA. Trimming pared 6 bases from V and 5 bases from J, leaving 20 bases between. The CDR3 covers 15 residues. The CDR3 DNA follows: TGCAGCGTCTACTTCAAGGGCCAGTGGGACAATGAGCAGTTCTTC. It specifies CSVYFKGQWDNEQFF.

V gene TRBV6-6 combines with J gene TRBJ1-1; D gene uncertain. Germline CDR1 MNHNY, CDR2 SVGAGI (reference sequence). The CDR3 loop spans 15 amino acids. The V and J ends lost 3 bases and 0 bases respectively, with 11 bases between them. CDR3 in DNA: TGTGCCAGCAGTTATGGTGGAGGGTTGAACACTGAAGCTTTCTTT. It translates to CASSYGGGLNTEAFF.

The chain is built from TRBV20-1 and TRBJ2-5; D ambiguous. Germline CDR1 reads DFQATT; CDR2 reads SNEGSKA (reference sequence). Trimming cost V 5 bases and J 2 bases, with 12 bases left between them. CDR3 size: 13 residues. The CDR3 reads CSASSENQETQYF. The DNA for the CDR3 is TGCAGTGCTTCTAGTGAAAATCAAGAGACCCAGTACTTC.

The chain has TRBV4-2 and TRBJ1-6; 9 bases are shared with TRBD1. V was clipped by 1 base and J by 8 bases; unmatched bases: 9. The V gene's germline CDR1 is LGHNA and CDR2 YNFKEQ. The CDR3 covers 17 residues. Written as DNA, the CDR3 is TGTGCCAGCAGCCAAGCCCAAGGACAGGGGAGAGATTCACCCCTCCACTTT. Translation: CASSQAQGQGRDSPLHF.

The chain recombines TRBV19 with TRBJ2-5; D is perhaps TRBD1 or TRBD2 (6 bases each). The DNA end is a closer match to TRBJ2-7, so the J assignment may be wrong. Germline V gives CDR1 LNHDA, CDR2 SQIVND (reference sequence). This CDR3 is 14 amino acids long. As DNA, the CDR3 is TGTGCCAGTAGCCCCTCGGGGGACAACTACGAGCAGTACTTC. Translation: CASSPSGDNYEQYF.

This clonotype has just a few counts. The V call is TRBV4-1, the J call TRBJ2-7, with a weak D call TRBD2 (6 bases). There are 13 residues in the CDR3. Trimming took 3 bases from V and 3 from J, leaving 9 bases between them. Germline V gives CDR1 MGHRA, CDR2 YSYEKL. The CDR3 loop is CASSHLGGYEQYF. In DNA form, the CDR3 reads TGCGCCAGCAGCCATCTCGGGGGCTACGAGCAGTACTTC.

The chain links TRBV10-3 to TRBJ2-3, with a tentative D call TRBD1 (6 bases). Trimming shortened V by 8 bases and J by 9 bases, and 18 bases separated the two germline ends. This CDR3 has 13 residues. CDR1 is ENHRY and CDR2 is SYGVKD in the germline V gene. The CDR3 DNA reads TGTGCCATCCGACAGGATTGGGTAGACACGCAGTATTTT. Translated, it gives CAIRQDWVDTQYF.

This chain joins TRBV6-5 and TRBJ1-4, with D possibly being TRBD1 (5 bases). Trimming cost V 1 base and J 8 bases, with 14 bases left between them. Per the germline V gene, CDR1 is MNHEY and CDR2 is SVGAGI. The CDR3 is made up of 15 amino acids. CDR3 DNA sequence: TGTGCCAGCAGTTACTATGGCCTAGGGGAGGAAAAACTGTTTTTT. It encodes CASSYYGLGEEKLFF.

The chain uses TRBV28 and TRBJ2-3, with D perhaps matching TRBD2 (6 bases). Germline V CDR1 and CDR2: MDHEN, SYDVKM. The ends were cut back, 9 bases at V and 1 base at J, with 14 bases in the middle. CDR3 length: 14 amino acids. The CDR3 loop is CASHLEGRTDTQYF. CDR3 coding DNA: TGTGCCAGTCACTTGGAGGGGCGCACAGATACGCAGTATTTT.

Only one count was recorded for this clonotype. This chain connects TRBV2 to TRBJ2-7, with TRBD2 matching 8 bases. The CDR3 consists of 13 residues. Germline CDR1 is SNHLY and CDR2 is FYNNEI. V lost 4 bases to trimming and J lost 6 bases; unmatched junction nucleotides: 5. The CDR3 nucleotides read TGTGCCAGCAGTGGCCGGACTAGCTCCGAGCAGTACTTC. This sequence encodes CASSGRTSSEQYF.

This clonotype was seen a handful of times. J is TRBJ2-1 and V is TRBV9; D remains ambiguous. Germline loops: CDR1 SGDLS, CDR2 YYNGEE. V lost 2 bases and J lost 5, with 5 bases in between. This CDR3 region has 12 residues. CDR3 sequence: CASSVTHNEQFF. CDR3 coding DNA: TGTGCCAGCAGCGTGACCCACAATGAGCAGTTCTTC.